The clone carrying this T cell receptor beta chain was seen a single time. The antigen remains undetermined. This table comes from immunoSEQ multiplex PCR, and its TCRdb copy is limited to in-frame clones, with some not included. The sample carries 60,000 to 90,000 clones, about 81% recorded once. The sample is drawn from a study of vaccination effects on CD4 cells after COVID-19. For the study at large: Sampling occurred a median 72 days post second dose, range 14 to 241.

With V trimmed by 8 bases and J by 2 bases, 8 bases remained unmatched. The length of the CDR3 is 15 residues. CDR1 MNHEY and CDR2 SVGAGI come from the germline V gene. General study points: Convalescent patients were scarce, and early post-infection timepoints were absent. Among infection- and vaccine-induced clones, marked clonal contraction occurred late after vaccination.

Expansion of antigen-specific CD4+ T cells with viral peptide pools was carried out by the ViraFEST assay before sequencing. When ten to eleven days of culture had elapsed, CD4+ T cells were isolated. Participants each got two BNT162b2 or mRNA-1273 vaccine doses. Some 2 million PBMC were seeded per well and grown in the presence of approximately 9.5 IU/ml IL-2 and around 11 ug/ml peptides. This TCR was recovered from a human donor who received a COVID-19 vaccine. The input for sequencing was CD4+ T cells from PBMCs cultured with HCoV-229E spike peptides, taken after COVID-19 vaccination. V and J are TRBV6-5 and TRBJ1-2, with 10 bases identical to TRBD1. This CDR3 reads CASVGGQGHNYGYTF. CDR3 DNA: TGTGCCAGCGTGGGGGGACAGGGGCACAACTATGGCTACACCTTC.